The 14 T cell receptor beta chains reported below all come from one sample, sequenced in a study of T cell responses to AZD1222 COVID-19 vaccine. The method was immunoSEQ multiplex PCR; TCRdb's version includes in-frame clones alone and lacks a portion of them. The sample has about 150,000 clones; 85% to 95% are singletons. Sequenced here: peripheral blood, sampled on day 0 of AZD1222 vaccination. These receptors originate from an adult in good health.

The V and J genes are TRBV7-9 and TRBJ1-2, with D unclear. V was cut by 5 bases and J by 1 base, with 23 bases left in between. The length of the CDR3 is 18 residues. Per germline, CDR1 SEHNR and CDR2 FQNEAQ (reference sequence). The CDR3 is CASSRPGQPPSINYGYTF. CDR3 in DNA: TGTGCCAGCAGCCGCCCGGGCCAACCCCCGAGCATTAACTATGGCTACACCTTC.

The rearrangement joins TRBV4-3 to TRBJ2-2; D is perhaps TRBD1 (6 bases). The CDR3 contains 16 residues. Germline V gives CDR1 LGHNA, CDR2 YSLEER. V lost 0 bases and J lost 3, with 11 bases in between. For the CDR3, the DNA is TGCGCCAGCAGCCAAGACGGGACAACCCACACCGGGGAGCTGTTTTTT. Its protein product is CASSQDGTTHTGELFF.

The chain joins TRBV29-1 to TRBJ2-3; D may be TRBD1 (6 bases). Germline CDR1 SQVTM, CDR2 ANQGSEA. Trimming left V 6 bases short and J 0 bases short, with 13 bases between. The CDR3 covers 14 residues. CDR3 sequence: CSVGQRTSTDTQYF. CDR3 coding DNA: TGCAGCGTCGGACAGCGAACTAGCACAGATACGCAGTATTTT.

As concerns this clone: This specimen includes other DNA sequences encoding the same CDR3. V and J are TRBV5-1 and TRBJ2-5; D not resolved. The CDR3 length is 13 residues. CDR1 is SGHRS and CDR2 is YFSETQ in the germline V gene. The germline V and J ends were trimmed by 0 bases and 2 bases, with 5 bases remaining between them. The chain's CDR3 is CASSLGSQETQYF. In DNA form, the CDR3 reads TGCGCCAGCAGCTTGGGCAGTCAAGAGACCCAGTACTTC. The full variable domain, rest sourced from reference TRBV5-1 and TRBJ2-5, is KAGVTQTPRYLIKTRGQQVTLSCSPISGHRSVSWYQQTPGQGLQFLFEYFSETQRNKGNFPGRFSGRQFSNSRSEMNVSTLELGDSALYLCASSLGSQETQYFGPGTRLLVL.

This chain joins TRBV6-2 or TRBV6-3 and TRBJ1-2, with 10 bases identical to TRBD1. The CDR3 covers 15 residues. With V trimmed by 2 bases and J by 8 bases, 8 bases remained unmatched. CDR1 MNHEY and CDR2 SVGEGT come from the germline V gene. Written as DNA, the CDR3 is TGTGCCAGCAGTTACCCCGGGACAGGGGCGCCCGGCTACACCTTC. Its protein product is CASSYPGTGAPGYTF.

The J gene is TRBJ2-1, the V gene TRBV6-1; maybe TRBD2 (5 bases). V was clipped by 2 bases and J by 6 bases, with 29 bases between them. Germline values: CDR1 MNHNS, CDR2 SASEGT. The CDR3 covers 20 residues. The CDR3 sequence is CASSELHPLSSIGGSNEQFF. In DNA form, the CDR3 reads TGTGCCAGCAGTGAATTGCACCCCCTTTCGAGTATAGGAGGATCCAATGAGCAGTTCTTC.

For the CDR3, the DNA is TGTGCCAGTAGCAATACAGGGGGTGGTGGCTACACCTTC. It encodes CASSNTGGGGYTF. The chain carries TRBV19 and TRBJ1-2; 8 bases map to TRBD1. Germline values: CDR1 LNHDA, CDR2 SQIVND (reference sequence). CDR3 length: 13 amino acids. V was clipped by 6 bases and J by 7 bases; unmatched bases: 7. The complete variable domain, with remaining parts taken from reference TRBV19 and TRBJ1-2, reads DGGITQSPKYLFRKEGQNVTLSCEQNLNHDAMYWYRQDPGQGLRLIYYSQIVNDFQKGDIAEGYSVSREKKESFPLTVTSAQKNPTAFYLCASSNTGGGGYTFGSGTRLTVV.

This sequence joins TRBV30 and TRBJ2-3, with no clear D. The CDR3 length is 15 residues. Trimming removed 4 bases from V and 0 bases from J, with 14 bases in between. The V gene's germline CDR1 is GTSNPN and CDR2 SVGIG (reference sequence). The CDR3 region has the DNA TGTGCCTGGAAAGTAGGCAGAGCTAGCACAGATACGCAGTATTTT. Translation gives CAWKVGRASTDTQYF.

The V and J genes are TRBV7-2 and TRBJ1-2; maybe TRBD1 (6 bases). The CDR3 length is 16 residues. Germline V gene lookup returns CDR1 SGHTA and CDR2 FQGNSA. Trimming removed 2 bases from V and 4 bases from J, with 17 bases in between. This chain's CDR3 is CASSLIDQDSRYGYTF. The DNA of the CDR3 is TGTGCCAGCAGCTTAATAGACCAGGACAGCCGCTATGGCTACACCTTC.

This clone was seen once. The J gene is TRBJ2-7, the V gene TRBV28, with D maybe TRBD2 (5 bases). This CDR3 has 15 amino acids. V lost 5 bases, J lost 2 bases, and 16 bases lay in between. CDR1 is MDHEN and CDR2 is SYDVKM in the germline V gene. CDR3 in amino acids: CASSPQERVAYEQYF. CDR3 DNA sequence: TGTGCCAGCAGTCCCCAAGAGAGGGTCGCCTACGAGCAGTACTTC.

CDR3 in amino acids: CASSFQSYNSPLHF. DNA of the CDR3: TGTGCCAGCAGCTTTCAGTCATATAATTCACCCCTCCACTTT. The rearrangement links TRBV7-2 to TRBJ1-6; D is undetermined. V lost 3 bases and J 4 bases, leaving 7 bases between the germline ends. CDR3 length: 14 residues. CDR1 is SGHTA and CDR2 is FQGNSA in the germline V gene.

The chain combines TRBV5-6 with TRBJ1-6; TRBD1 is a possible D gene (6 bases). The V gene lost 4 bases and the J gene lost 14 bases, with 19 bases spanning the gap. CDR1 and CDR2 from the germline V gene are SGHDT and YYEEEE. The CDR3 sequence is 14 residues long. CDR3 residues: CASSLNRVDRSLHF. CDR3 DNA sequence: TGTGCCAGCAGCCTGAACAGGGTTGACAGGTCCCTCCACTTT.

The chain combines TRBV7-9 with TRBJ1-1; D is uncertain. CDR1 is SEHNR, CDR2 FQNEAQ, per germline (reference sequence). CDR3 size: 15 residues. V was shortened by 5 bases and J by 2 bases, with 15 bases between the two germline ends. The CDR3 sequence: CASSKSPELNTEAFF. DNA of the CDR3: TGTGCCAGCAGCAAGAGTCCGGAACTCAACACTGAAGCTTTCTTT. The full variable domain, with the rest looked up from reference TRBV7-9 and TRBJ1-1, is DTGVSQNPRHKITKRGQNVTFRCDPISEHNRLYWYRQTLGQGPEFLTYFQNEAQLEKSRLLSDRFSAERPKGSFSTLEIQRTEQGDSAMYLCASSKSPELNTEAFFGQGTRLTVV.

The chain combines TRBV2 with TRBJ2-7; 16 bases align to TRBD2. Germline V gene sequence: CDR1 SNHLY, CDR2 FYNNEI. The CDR3 has 17 residues. V lost 6 bases, J lost 0 bases, and 5 bases stayed unmatched. CDR3: CASRPGLAGGSSYEQYF. The CDR3 DNA reads TGTGCCAGCAGGCCGGGACTAGCGGGGGGGAGCTCCTACGAGCAGTACTTC.